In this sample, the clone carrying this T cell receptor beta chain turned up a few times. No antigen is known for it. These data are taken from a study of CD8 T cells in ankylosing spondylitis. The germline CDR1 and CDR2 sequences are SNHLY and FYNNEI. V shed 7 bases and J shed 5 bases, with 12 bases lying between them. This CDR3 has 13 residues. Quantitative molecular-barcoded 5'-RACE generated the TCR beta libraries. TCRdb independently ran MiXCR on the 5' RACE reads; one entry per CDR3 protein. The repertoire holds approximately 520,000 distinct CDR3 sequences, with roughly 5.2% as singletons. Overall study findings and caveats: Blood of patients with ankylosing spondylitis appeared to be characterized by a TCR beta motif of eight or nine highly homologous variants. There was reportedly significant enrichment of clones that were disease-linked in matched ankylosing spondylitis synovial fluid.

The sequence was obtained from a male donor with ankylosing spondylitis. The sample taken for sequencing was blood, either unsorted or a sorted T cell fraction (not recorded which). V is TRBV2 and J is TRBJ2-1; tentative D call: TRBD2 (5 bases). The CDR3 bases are TGTGCCAGCAATATACGAGCGGACAATGAGCAGTTCTTC. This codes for CASNIRADNEQFF.